The clone carrying this TCR beta chain occurred many times. Its matching antigen is unknown. The CDR3 runs to 15 residues. Trimming at V came to 0 bases and at J to 5 bases, leaving 5 bases not matched to a gene. CDR1 SGHRS and CDR2 YFSETQ come from the germline V gene. Using its own MiXCR run on the 5' RACE reads, TCRdb lists one record per CDR3 protein. The data contain under 150,000 distinct CDR3 sequences, roughly 8.2% of them singletons. The data are from a study of T cells after yellow fever vaccination. Findings of the study overall: Bulk-population clonotypes that are abundant could appear as contaminants in FACS-sorted repertoires. The secondary response showed a weaker magnitude and a faster peak, day 5 versus 15. Post-booster samples contained most primary-vaccination clones (roughly 96% CD4, roughly 88% CD8).

The chain is built from TRBV5-1 and TRBJ2-7; TRBD2 agrees at 10 bases. The TCR originated in a young man who received the YFV17D yellow fever vaccine. Sequencing used CD4+ T cells sorted from PBMCs, obtained 5 days after the yellow fever booster vaccination. The CDR3 nucleotides are TGCGCCAGCAGCTTGGGGTTGCTAGCGGGAGACGAGCAGTACTTC. Residues: CASSLGLLAGDEQYF.